The clone carrying this T cell receptor beta chain was counted a few times. This sample is part of a study of blood T cells in healthy people across ages. With 2 bases removed from V and 10 bases from J, the gap between germline ends came to 15 bases. Germline V CDR1 and CDR2: SGHRS, YFSETQ. The CDR3 consists of 13 residues. A second PCR of about 6 to 12 cycles used a sample-barcoded 5' primer and a J-beta primer mix. MiXCR, applied by TCRdb to the 5' RACE reads, yields one record per CDR3 protein. The sample lists roughly 730,000 distinct CDR3 sequences, 56% occurring once. This receptor was identified in a man aged 40-49 years in good health. Sequenced material: blood. The J gene is TRBJ1-1, the V gene TRBV5-1; D gene uncertain. This CDR3 reads CASSFQDLKGAFF. DNA of the CDR3: TGCGCCAGCAGCTTCCAGGACCTCAAAGGAGCTTTCTTT.